The 21 T cell receptor beta chains below all came from one sample that was sequenced in a study of blood T cells in healthy people across ages. Primers used in a second PCR of about 7 to 12 cycles were a sample-barcoded 5' primer and a J-beta primer mix. TCRdb reprocessed the 5' RACE reads with MiXCR, giving one entry per CDR3 protein. The data contain around 1,700,000 distinct CDR3 sequences, about 30% of them singletons. Specimen: blood. These receptors all stem from a woman in her 30s in good health.

This clonotype showed up just a few times. This CDR3 reads CASRGLAGVSNEQFF. CDR3 sequence (DNA): TGTGCCAGCCGCGGACTAGCGGGAGTGAGCAATGAGCAGTTCTTC. The rearrangement uses TRBV2 and TRBJ2-1; 13 bases are a match to TRBD2. Germline CDR1 and CDR2: SNHLY and FYNNEI. Trimming cost V 8 bases and J 6 bases; bases outside gene matches: 7. CDR3 size: 15 residues. Filled out from reference TRBV2 and TRBJ2-1, the complete variable domain reads EPEVTQTPSHQVTQMGQEVILRCVPISNHLYFYWYRQILGQKVEFLVSFYNNEISEKSEIFDDQFSVERPDGSNFTLKIRSTKLEDSAMYFCASRGLAGVSNEQFFGPGTRLTVL.

The V gene is TRBV12-3 or TRBV12-4, the J gene TRBJ2-3; 11 nucleotides align to TRBD1. J gave up 1 base and V 6 bases, and 6 bases lay outside the gene matches. The CDR3 contains 16 residues. The CDR3 reads CASSTDRGLGTDTQYF. For the CDR3, the DNA is TGTGCCAGCAGCACGGACAGGGGGCTTGGCACAGATACGCAGTATTTT.

Details on this clonotype: This may be a read error, as it is one base from a much larger clone. Here the CDR3 reads CAGSPPGQRSSYEQYF. Here the CDR3 DNA reads TGTGCCGGCTCACCACCTGGACAGAGAAGCTCCTACGAGCAGTACTTC. The V gene is TRBV18, the J gene TRBJ2-7; weak D call: TRBD1 (6 bases). Germline V lookup: CDR1 KGHSH, CDR2 LQKENI. This CDR3 contains 16 residues.

This clonotype was seen many times. The CDR3 nucleotides are TGCAGTGCCAACCCCCTGGGCGGCGCGGCGGGTCAGCCCCAGCATTTT. Residues: CSANPLGGAAGQPQHF. This sequence joins TRBV20-1 and TRBJ1-5, with D unresolved. The V gene's germline CDR1 is DFQATT and CDR2 SNEGSKA (reference sequence). With 6 bases removed from V and 6 bases from J, the gap between germline ends came to 24 bases. This CDR3 is built from 16 residues.

This clonotype was recorded at least ten times. Relative to the germline gene, one junction end is altered; a read error may explain this. The chain recombines TRBV7-9 with TRBJ1-2; D is uncertain. The length of the CDR3 is 12 residues. In germline, CDR1 is SEHNR, CDR2 FQNEAQ (reference sequence). The CDR3 nucleotides are TGCGCCAGCAGCCTCCCCGGGTCGGGCTACACCTTC. Encoded protein: CASSLPGSGYTF.

This chain connects TRBV5-6 to TRBJ1-2; TRBD1 matches at 7 bases. The CDR3 is 15 residues long. The junction had 8 bases not matched to a gene; V was cut back by 5 bases and J by 1 base. Germline V gene sequence: CDR1 SGHDT, CDR2 YYEEEE. The CDR3 region is CASSYKDRVNYGYTF. The CDR3 nucleotides read TGTGCCAGCAGTTACAAAGACAGGGTTAACTATGGCTACACCTTC.

In this sample, this clonotype turned up once. The junction differs from germline at one of its ends, possibly a read error. This rearrangement joins TRBV5-1 to TRBJ2-1; D gene ambiguous. Germline values: CDR1 SGHRS, CDR2 YFSETQ. This CDR3 comprises 12 residues. The CDR3 loop is CASSNPYSEQFF. As DNA, the CDR3 is TGCGCCAGCAGCAACCCGTACAGTGAGCAGTTCTTC.

This clonotype was recorded many times. The genes are TRBV20-1 and TRBJ2-7; 8 nucleotides agree with TRBD2. Germline V lookup: CDR1 DFQATT, CDR2 SNEGSKA (reference sequence). The V segment lost 3 bases and the J segment 2 bases; nucleotides outside the gene matches: 12. The CDR3 totals 16 residues. The CDR3 nucleotides read TGCAGTGCTAGTGAGTTGCGCGGGGGGCCGACCTACGAGCAGTACTTC. Translating it yields CSASELRGGPTYEQYF.

Concerning this clonotype: Just one base apart from a much larger clone, this may be a read error. Without the conserved terminal phenylalanine or tryptophan, this CDR3 likely stems from a read error. The genes are TRBV20-1 and TRBJ1-2; possibly TRBD1 for D (5 bases). The CDR3 is made up of 15 amino acids. CDR1 and CDR2 (germline): DFQATT, SNEGSKA (reference sequence). Trimming stripped 3 bases from V and 2 bases from J, with 16 bases between. The CDR3 spells CSASPLLTENYGYTV. For the CDR3, the DNA is TGCAGTGCTAGTCCCCTCCTGACAGAGAACTATGGCTACACCGTC.

The genes are TRBV7-2 and TRBJ2-3; 8 bases map to TRBD2. V dropped 1 base and J dropped 4; count of bases not matched to a gene: 7. This CDR3 region has 16 residues. Germline V lookup: CDR1 SGHTA, CDR2 FQGNSA. CDR3 amino acids: CASSLGGSGASDTQYF. The CDR3 bases are TGTGCCAGCAGCTTAGGTGGTAGCGGGGCCTCAGATACGCAGTATTTT.

The table lists this clonotype with many counts. J is TRBJ1-1 and V is TRBV29-1, with 7 bases identical to TRBD1. With 5 bases clipped from V and 0 bases from J, the junction kept 6 bases outside the gene matches. Germline CDR1 reads SQVTM; CDR2 reads ANQGSEA. This CDR3 region has 14 residues. CDR3 nucleotide sequence: TGCAGCGTTAGTAAACAGGGGATGAACACTGAAGCTTTCTTT. Protein sequence: CSVSKQGMNTEAFF.

The chain recombines TRBV7-2 with TRBJ1-5, with 8 nucleotides matching TRBD1. Germline-derived CDR1 and CDR2 are SGHTA and FQGNSA. V trimming: 5 bases; J trimming: 2 bases; junction bases outside the gene matches: 8. The CDR3 is made up of 16 amino acids. For the CDR3, the DNA is TGTGCCAGCAGCGCCCCAGGGGGCCGAGGCAATCAGCCCCAGCATTTT. This encodes CASSAPGGRGNQPQHF.

This clonotype came up a few times. The DNA for the CDR3 is TGCAGCGTTGTAGACCTGGGACTCCGTAGCAGCAAGGGTTACGTCTACGAGCAGTACTTC. Amino acid sequence: CSVVDLGLRSSKGYVYEQYF. J is TRBJ2-7 and V is TRBV29-1, with a tentative D call TRBD2 (6 bases). Germline assignment: CDR1 SQVTM and CDR2 ANQGSEA. The CDR3 has 20 residues. The V end was cut by 4 bases, the J end by 3 bases, with 34 bases between.

The genes are TRBV29-1 and TRBJ2-4; D is unclear. Looked up from germline, CDR1 is SQVTM and CDR2 is ANQGSEA. V shed 7 bases and J shed 13 bases, with 14 bases lying between them. The CDR3 length is 10 residues. The CDR3 sequence: CSAGETIQYF. CDR3 DNA: TGCAGCGCTGGGGAAACCATCCAGTACTTC.

This clonotype was found many times. One end of the junction varies from germline; a read error may be responsible. This chain links TRBV11-2 with TRBJ2-5, with 11 positions matching TRBD2. Germline V gives CDR1 SGHAT, CDR2 FQNNGV. The CDR3 length is 14 residues. CDR3 sequence: CASSLAGGPETQYF. Here the CDR3 DNA reads TGTGCCAGCAGTTTAGCGGGGGGGCCAGAGACCCAGTACTTC.

The sample holds many counts of this clonotype. The chain joins TRBV12-3 or TRBV12-4 to TRBJ2-7; the D gene is possibly TRBD1 (5 bases). The V end was cut by 0 bases, the J end by 5 bases, with 5 bases between. This CDR3 has 12 residues. The CDR3 loop reads CASSLADNEQYF. The DNA for the CDR3 is TGTGCCAGCAGTTTAGCGGACAACGAGCAGTACTTC.

The chain has TRBV5-5 and TRBJ2-5, with 9 bases lining up with TRBD1. The DNA matches TRBJ2-7 better at its end, which makes the J call doubtful. The CDR3 contains 14 residues. Germline assignment: CDR1 SGHKS and CDR2 YYEKEE (reference sequence). The CDR3: CASTTETGGYEQYF. Here the CDR3 DNA reads TGTGCCAGCACCACAGAGACAGGGGGCTACGAGCAGTACTTC.

This chain joins TRBV20-1 and TRBJ2-4, with D perhaps assigned TRBD1 or TRBD2 (7 bases each). Germline lookup yields CDR1 DFQATT and CDR2 SNEGSKA (reference sequence). V was trimmed by 6 bases and J by 2 bases, leaving 17 bases between them. The CDR3 length is 15 residues. The CDR3 is CSAQGGGGSKNIQYF. CDR3 nucleotides: TGCAGTGCACAGGGAGGGGGCGGATCCAAAAACATTCAGTACTTC.

The gene calls are TRBV6-1 and TRBJ2-1; the D gene is possibly TRBD1 (6 bases). The germline gives CDR1 MNHNS, CDR2 SASEGT. Trimming took off 2 bases at V and 7 bases at J, with 18 bases between the two ends. This CDR3 is 16 amino acids long. CDR3 DNA sequence: TGTGCCAGCAGTGAAACAGGGATCATTGTCGGTAATGAGCAGTTCTTC. Its translation: CASSETGIIVGNEQFF.

The genes are TRBV27 and TRBJ2-1; maybe TRBD2 (6 bases). CDR3 size: 15 residues. Germline V gives CDR1 MNHEY, CDR2 SMNVEV (reference sequence). Between the trimmed V and J ends, which lost 5 bases and 8 bases, there was a span of 19 bases. CDR3 nucleotides: TGTGCCAGCAGTCCGCGGACTATTCTGAGCGATGAGCAGTTCTTC. Its protein product is CASSPRTILSDEQFF.

This clonotype was detected once. A read error may be the cause here, since a much bigger clone is one base away. This sequence joins TRBV29-1 and TRBJ2-5; possibly TRBD2 for D (6 bases). Germline assignment: CDR1 SQVTM and CDR2 ANQGSEA. V lost 7 bases and J 7 bases, leaving 13 bases between the germline ends. The CDR3 extends over 11 amino acids. CDR3 sequence: CSESPGGTQYF. CDR3 nucleotide sequence: TGCAGCGAATCTCCCGGGGGGACCCAGTACTTC.